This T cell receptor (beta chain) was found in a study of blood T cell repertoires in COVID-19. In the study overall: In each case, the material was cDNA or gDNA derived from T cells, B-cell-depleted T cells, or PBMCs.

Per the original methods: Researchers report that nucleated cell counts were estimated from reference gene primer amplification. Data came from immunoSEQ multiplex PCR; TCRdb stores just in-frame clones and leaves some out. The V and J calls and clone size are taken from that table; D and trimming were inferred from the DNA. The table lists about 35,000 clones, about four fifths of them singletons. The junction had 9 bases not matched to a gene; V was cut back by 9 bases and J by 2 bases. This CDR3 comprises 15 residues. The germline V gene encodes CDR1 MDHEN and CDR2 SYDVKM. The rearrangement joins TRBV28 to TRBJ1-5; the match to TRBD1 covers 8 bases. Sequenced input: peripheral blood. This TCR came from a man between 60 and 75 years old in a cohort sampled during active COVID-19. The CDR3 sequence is CASKTGGGGNQPQHF. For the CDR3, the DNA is TGTGCCAGTAAAACAGGGGGAGGGGGCAATCAGCCCCAGCATTTT.